A selection of T cell receptor beta chains follows, all from one sample in a study of T cell responses to AZD1222 COVID-19 vaccine. Produced via immunoSEQ multiplex PCR; TCRdb's table is partial and in-frame only. The sample gives around 130,000 clones, around 83% of which show up once; 3% is in the top ten. This specimen consisted of peripheral blood, obtained 28 days after the second AZD1222 dose. The receptor source for this set is an adult who received the AZD1222 COVID-19 vaccine. Both conserved end residues are part of each CDR3. Fields, in order: clone size, D gene, J gene, CDR3 length, V gene, CDR3 DNA, CDR3 protein. A D gene is named only where the DNA matches it firmly. Not all rows give a size; the values are once, few, many and, for expanded clones, a class.

abundance: NA; d_gene: NA; j_gene: TRBJ1-1; len: 13; v_gene: TRBV5-1; CDR3nt: TGCGCCAGCAGCAGGGGTAGGGTCACTGAAGCTTTCTTT; CDR3aa: CASSRGRVTEAFF
abundance: NA; d_gene: TRBD1; j_gene: TRBJ2-7; len: 14; v_gene: TRBV7-2; CDR3nt: TGTGCCAGCAGCAAGGGACAGAAGTCCTACGAGCAGTACTTC; CDR3aa: CASSKGQKSYEQYF
abundance: NA; d_gene: NA; j_gene: TRBJ1-1; len: 15; v_gene: TRBV6-4; CDR3nt: TGTGCCAGCAGTCCAGACAGATTTATGAACACTGAAGCTTTCTTT; CDR3aa: CASSPDRFMNTEAFF
abundance: NA; d_gene: NA; j_gene: TRBJ2-7; len: 13; v_gene: TRBV25-1; CDR3nt: TGTGCCAGCAGTGAATTATCCCAGCACGAGCAGTACTTC; CDR3aa: CASSELSQHEQYF
abundance: NA; d_gene: NA; j_gene: TRBJ1-1; len: 14; v_gene: TRBV2; CDR3nt: TGTGCCAGCAGTGTAAGGGGGGGAGTCACTGAAGCTTTCTTT; CDR3aa: CASSVRGGVTEAFF
abundance: NA; d_gene: NA; j_gene: TRBJ1-6; len: 13; v_gene: TRBV18; CDR3nt: TGTGCCAGCGCCGGCAGCGGGAATTCACCCCTCCACTTT; CDR3aa: CASAGSGNSPLHF
abundance: NA; d_gene: TRBD1; j_gene: TRBJ1-5; len: 15; v_gene: TRBV19; CDR3nt: TGTGCCAGTAGTACGACAGGGGGAATCAATCAGCCCCAGCATTTT; CDR3aa: CASSTTGGINQPQHF
abundance: NA; d_gene: NA; j_gene: TRBJ2-3; len: 12; v_gene: TRBV5-1; CDR3nt: TGCGCCAGCAGCTTCAGACCGGATACGCAGTATTTT; CDR3aa: CASSFRPDTQYF
abundance: once; d_gene: NA; j_gene: TRBJ2-7; len: 14; v_gene: TRBV9; CDR3nt: TGTGCCAGCAGCGTAGGTTTCCCCCACTACGAGCAGTACTTC; CDR3aa: CASSVGFPHYEQYF
abundance: NA; d_gene: NA; j_gene: TRBJ1-4; len: 13; v_gene: TRBV19; CDR3nt: TGTGCCAGAAAGGAGGGCATTGGTGAAAAACTGTTTTTT; CDR3aa: CARKEGIGEKLFF
abundance: NA; d_gene: TRBD1; j_gene: TRBJ1-4; len: 16; v_gene: TRBV11-2; CDR3nt: TGTGCCAGCAGCCCAGGACAGGGGGGGGGTAATGAAAAACTGTTTTTT; CDR3aa: CASSPGQGGGNEKLFF